This TCR beta chain was captured by sequencing in a study of PD-1 blockade in classical Hodgkin lymphoma. Regarding the study as a whole: It was reported that newly diagnosed patients had less baseline TCR diversity than healthy donors. Baseline diversity in complete responders resembled that of newly diagnosed patients. Underlying causes for the observed repertoire differences were not defined, possibly disease activity or prior therapy.

Profiled with immunoSEQ multiplex PCR; TCRdb holds only in-frame clones, not every one. The profile covers about 59,000 clones, with roughly nine tenths appearing a single time and 9.7% taken by the ten largest. This CDR3 region has 13 residues. Germline lookup yields CDR1 SGHDT and CDR2 YYEEEE. V dropped 5 bases and J dropped 0 bases, with 8 bases sitting between them. Points on this clone: Its antigen is not known.

The patients all showed relapse after autologous stem cell transplantation, while their brentuximab vedotin exposure varied. The chain has TRBV5-6 and TRBJ1-2; no clear D. This clonotype was sampled from a human donor with classical Hodgkin lymphoma. The sequenced sample was peripheral blood mononuclear cells (PBMCs), obtained at baseline. CDR3 protein: CASSTDPNYGYTF. CDR3 sequence (DNA): TGTGCCAGCAGTACGGACCCTAACTATGGCTACACCTTC.